This entry lists 15 T cell receptor beta chains sequenced from one sample in a study of T cell repertoires in cytomegalovirus infection. TCRdb recomputed calls from the reads with MiXCR, one row per CDR3 protein. In the table there are about 360,000 distinct CDR3 sequences, 15% to 20% of which are singletons. Sequencing input: PBMCs. All receptors come from a human donor in good health (CMV status not recorded). Some clones in this sample may be carry-over from other donors' samples.

This clonotype showed up just a few times. The V and J genes are TRBV9 and TRBJ2-7; D may correspond to TRBD1 or TRBD2 (6 bases each). Germline assignment: CDR1 SGDLS and CDR2 YYNGEE. The V end was cut by 0 bases, the J end by 2 bases, with 9 bases between. The CDR3 spans 14 residues. The CDR3 DNA reads as TGTGCCAGCAGCGTAGCCGGGGGCCCCTACGAGCAGTACTTC. As protein: CASSVAGGPYEQYF. The full variable domain, completed using reference TRBV9 and TRBJ2-7, is DSGVTQTPKHLITATGQRVTLRCSPRSGDLSVYWYQQSLDQGLQFLIQYYNGEERAKGNILERFSAQQFPDLHSELNLSSLELGDSALYFCASSVAGGPYEQYFGPGTRLTVT.

This clonotype was counted a few times. This chain uses TRBV20-1 with TRBJ1-5; no definite D call. CDR3 size: 13 residues. Germline V CDR1 and CDR2: DFQATT, SNEGSKA (reference sequence). Trimming stripped 0 bases from V and 6 bases from J, with 9 bases between. CDR3 sequence: CSARDDMSQPQHF. CDR3 in DNA: TGCAGTGCTAGAGATGACATGAGTCAGCCCCAGCATTTT.

The table lists this clonotype with many counts. This chain connects TRBV7-2 to TRBJ1-5; 11 bases are shared with TRBD1. CDR3 length: 15 amino acids. After removal of 5 bases from V and 6 bases from J, the junction contained 6 bases not matched to a gene. The germline gives CDR1 SGHTA, CDR2 FQGNSA. This CDR3 reads CASSPGTGGVQPQHF. Written as DNA, the CDR3 is TGTGCCAGCAGCCCTGGGACAGGGGGTGTTCAGCCCCAGCATTTT.

This clonotype occurred a few times. The rearrangement links TRBV6-1 to TRBJ1-1; D gene unclear. Looked up from germline, CDR1 is MNHNS and CDR2 is SASEGT. CDR3 length: 14 amino acids. The V end was cut by 5 bases, the J end by 3 bases, with 13 bases between. The CDR3 sequence: CASSSPGRDTEAFF. CDR3 nucleotides: TGTGCCAGCAGTTCCCCGGGAAGGGACACTGAAGCTTTCTTT.

This clonotype was seen repeatedly, ten times or more. V usage is TRBV2 and J usage is TRBJ2-7; D is unresolved. Per the germline V gene, CDR1 is SNHLY and CDR2 is FYNNEI. Trimming removed 7 bases at V and 2 bases at J, with 9 bases between. This CDR3 region has 12 residues. CDR3 amino acids: CASKAGPYEQYF. CDR3 DNA: TGTGCCAGCAAAGCAGGACCCTACGAGCAGTACTTC.

At least ten counts were recorded for this clonotype. The gene calls are TRBV7-8 and TRBJ2-1, with D perhaps matching TRBD1 or TRBD2 (6 bases each). The ends were cut back, 1 base at V and 8 bases at J, with 15 bases in the middle. There are 15 residues in the CDR3. Germline values: CDR1 SGHVS, CDR2 FQNEAQ. The DNA for the CDR3 is TGTGCCAGCAGCTTAGGCTCCGGGGGCGCCTATGAGCAGTTCTTC. Protein product: CASSLGSGGAYEQFF.

A few counts support this clonotype. The chain couples TRBV20-1 to TRBJ2-7, with no clear D. Germline assignment: CDR1 DFQATT and CDR2 SNEGSKA (reference sequence). The CDR3 covers 10 residues. CDR3 residues: CSAGSYEQYF. The CDR3 DNA reads TGCAGCGCTGGCTCCTACGAGCAGTACTTC.

This clonotype has just a few counts. This chain uses TRBV5-1 with TRBJ1-1; 10 bases fit TRBD1. The CDR3 totals 15 residues. Trimming at V came to 3 bases and at J to 1 base, leaving 3 bases not matched to a gene. Per the germline V gene, CDR1 is SGHRS and CDR2 is YFSETQ. CDR3 loop: CASSWGQGRNTEAFF. The DNA of the CDR3 is TGCGCCAGCAGCTGGGGACAGGGGCGGAACACTGAAGCTTTCTTT.

The V call is TRBV4-2, the J call TRBJ1-4, with D perhaps matching TRBD1 (5 bases). V was pared by 0 bases and J by 4 bases, with 12 bases between. This CDR3 spans 16 amino acids. Germline-derived CDR1 and CDR2 are LGHNA and YNFKEQ. The CDR3 region has the DNA TGTGCCAGCAGCCAAGATTGGGGCAGAATTAATGAAAAACTGTTTTTT. It encodes CASSQDWGRINEKLFF.

This clonotype was picked up many times. No DNA is shown, since the ends of the CDR3 on it are uncertain; the CDR3 is the one TCRdb lists. The chain carries TRBV7-5 and TRBJ2-1; the table's D call, TRBD2, was not checked against the DNA. TRBV7-5 is described as a pseudogene. The CDR3 contains 17 residues when both ends are counted. CDR3 region: CISVPEAASGDYNEQFF.

There are a few counts of this clonotype. This rearrangement joins TRBV7-7 to TRBJ2-3; D is undetermined. V was clipped by 1 base and J by 2 bases, with 7 bases between them. CDR3 size: 14 residues. The V gene's germline CDR1 is SSHAT and CDR2 FNYEAQ (reference sequence). The CDR3 protein is CASSLGFLTDTQYF. CDR3 bases: TGTGCCAGCAGCTTAGGGTTCCTCACAGATACGCAGTATTTT.

On this clonotype itself: This may arise from a read error, as a much more abundant clone is one base away. The rearrangement links TRBV7-8 to TRBJ1-4; no definite D call. Germline loops: CDR1 SGHVS, CDR2 FQNEAQ. This CDR3 comprises 14 residues. Trimming cost V 5 bases and J 3 bases, with 10 bases left between them. CDR3 nucleotides: TGTGCCAGCAGCGCAGGACGGCCTAATGAAAAACTGTTTTTT. Translating gives CASSAGRPNEKLFF.

This clonotype was observed a few times. The chain is built from TRBV6-2 or TRBV6-3 and TRBJ2-1; D is unresolved. Germline CDR1 MNHEY, CDR2 SVGEGT. The ends were cut back, 2 bases at V and 6 bases at J, with 8 bases in the middle. The CDR3 covers 13 residues. CDR3 sequence (DNA): TGTGCCAGCAGTTACGTCCACCTCAATGAGCAGTTCTTC. This gives the protein CASSYVHLNEQFF.

The chain joins TRBV9 to TRBJ2-5, with D uncertain. Per the germline V gene, CDR1 is SGDLS and CDR2 is YYNGEE. V lost 0 bases and J 7 bases, leaving 10 bases between the germline ends. CDR3 length equals 13 residues. The CDR3 loop is CASSVDPGGTQYF. CDR3 bases: TGTGCCAGCAGCGTAGATCCAGGCGGGACCCAGTACTTC.

The chain links TRBV5-4 to TRBJ2-5, with no clear D. Germline CDR1 and CDR2: SGHNT and YYREEE (reference sequence). The CDR3 contains 14 residues. Trimming shortened V by 2 bases and J by 2 bases, and 10 bases separated the two germline ends. The CDR3 is CASSFTLAQETQYF. The CDR3 DNA follows: TGTGCCAGCAGCTTTACGCTGGCTCAAGAGACCCAGTACTTC.